This T cell receptor beta chain emerged from a study of blood T cell repertoires in COVID-19. Study-wide background: Collection of acute and convalescent COVID-19 samples took place in the United States, Italy and Spain. In each case, the material was cDNA or gDNA derived from T cells, B-cell-depleted T cells, or PBMCs.

In the original processing: Cell counts per sample came from amplifying reference gene primers. Sequencing was performed with immunoSEQ multiplex PCR; in TCRdb, only in-frame clones are kept and a portion is missing. The V and J calls and the clone size are those of that table, but D and trimming were determined from the DNA. The data contain some 150,000 clones, 80% to 90% of them singletons. The length of the CDR3 is 14 residues. CDR1 and CDR2 (germline): MNHEY, SVGAGI. V lost 6 bases to trimming and J lost 5 bases; unmatched junction nucleotides: 7. Sequencing input: peripheral blood. This rearrangement joins TRBV6-5 to TRBJ1-5; 7 bases align to TRBD1. The clonotype was recovered from a human donor with acute or convalescent COVID-19. The donor label of this sample is uncertain. The DNA of the CDR3 is TGTGCCAGCAGCCCGAGACAGGGTCATCAGCCCCAGCATTTT. Its protein is CASSPRQGHQPQHF.